This passage covers 7 T cell receptor beta chains from one sample sequenced in a study of blood T cell repertoires in COVID-19. Libraries were prepared by immunoSEQ multiplex PCR; TCRdb keeps only in-frame clonotypes and omits some of them. The sample has hundreds of thousands of clones; 75% to 85% are singletons. The sequenced sample consisted of peripheral blood. The receptor source for this set is a middle-aged man with active or convalescent COVID-19.

The rearrangement uses TRBV20-1 and TRBJ2-7; 8 nucleotides match TRBD2. This CDR3 contains 16 residues. The germline V gene has CDR1 DFQATT and CDR2 SNEGSKA (reference sequence). V lost 3 bases, J lost 2 bases, and 12 bases stayed unmatched. CDR3 residues: CSASSLGLAGTYEQYF. CDR3 sequence (DNA): TGCAGTGCTAGTTCTCTGGGGCTAGCGGGCACCTACGAGCAGTACTTC.

The genes are TRBV4-3 and TRBJ2-7; 9 bases are shared with TRBD1. Germline V CDR1 and CDR2: LGHNA, YSLEER. The CDR3 is 15 residues long. The ends lost 2 bases at V and 2 bases at J; junction bases unmatched: 4. The CDR3 sequence: CASSQSGTGTYEQYF. The CDR3 bases are TGCGCCAGCAGCCAATCCGGGACAGGGACCTACGAGCAGTACTTC.

V usage is TRBV5-1 and J usage is TRBJ1-3; no firm D call. CDR3 size: 15 residues. The germline V gene encodes CDR1 SGHRS and CDR2 YFSETQ. V lost 0 bases and J 0 bases, leaving 7 bases between the germline ends. The CDR3 reads CASSLEPSSGNTIYF. CDR3 coding DNA: TGCGCCAGCAGCTTGGAACCGAGCTCTGGAAACACCATATATTTT. Complete variable domain (other parts from reference TRBV5-1 and TRBJ1-3): KAGVTQTPRYLIKTRGQQVTLSCSPISGHRSVSWYQQTPGQGLQFLFEYFSETQRNKGNFPGRFSGRQFSNSRSEMNVSTLELGDSALYLCASSLEPSSGNTIYFGEGSWLTVV.

The rearrangement joins TRBV30 to TRBJ1-5; D is unresolved. The germline V gene encodes CDR1 GTSNPN and CDR2 SVGIG (reference sequence). This CDR3 is built from 15 residues. The ends were cut back, 5 bases at V and 2 bases at J, with 16 bases in the middle. CDR3 sequence (DNA): TGTGCCTGGGACCTCGGTCTTCGGGGCAATCAGCCCCAGCATTTT. Protein product: CAWDLGLRGNQPQHF. Based on the CDR3 plus reference TRBV30 and TRBJ1-5, the full variable domain is SQTIHQWPATLVQPVGSPLSLECTVEGTSNPNLYWYRQAAGRGLQLLFYSVGIGQISSEVPQNLSASRPQDRQFILSSKKLLLSDSGFYLCAWDLGLRGNQPQHFGDGTRLSIL.

The chain combines TRBV27 with TRBJ2-5, with D uncertain. The V end was cut by 10 bases, the J end by 4 bases, with 10 bases between. Germline-derived CDR1 and CDR2 are MNHEY and SMNVEV (reference sequence). The CDR3 contains 11 residues. The chain's CDR3 is CATSHLETQYF. CDR3 bases: TGTGCCACTTCCCACTTAGAGACCCAGTACTTC.

The chain has TRBV27 and TRBJ1-5; tentatively, D is TRBD1 (5 bases). Germline V gives CDR1 MNHEY, CDR2 SMNVEV (reference sequence). V was trimmed by 6 bases and J by 0 bases, leaving 27 bases between them. This CDR3 contains 20 residues. CDR3 nucleotides: TGTGCCAGCAGAGAGACAGCCTTGAGTGGTCATGGTTATAGCAATCAGCCCCAGCATTTT. Residues: CASRETALSGHGYSNQPQHF.

In nucleotides, the CDR3 is TGTGCCAGCAGCCAAGATAAGGGGGTGGGCTCCTACGAGCAGTACTTC. This gives the protein CASSQDKGVGSYEQYF. The chain uses TRBV14 and TRBJ2-7; tentatively, D is TRBD1 (6 bases). The V gene's germline CDR1 is SGHDN and CDR2 FVKESK. The V end lost 0 bases, the J end lost 0 bases, and 12 bases lay between the germline ends. The CDR3 sequence is 16 residues long.